Listed here are 26 T cell receptor beta chains from one sample, sequenced in a study of cytotoxic CD8 clonotypes in ibrutinib-treated CLL. Produced via immunoSEQ multiplex PCR; TCRdb's table is partial and in-frame only. Of around 200,000 clones in the sample, about three quarters are singletons; the top ten hold about 6.2%. The material sequenced was PBMCs, taken after 12 months of ibrutinib treatment. The origin of the receptors is a human donor with chronic lymphocytic leukemia.

The chain links TRBV6-1 to TRBJ2-5; 9 bases fit TRBD2. TRBJ2-7 explains the end of the DNA better; the J call may be wrong. The CDR3 runs 14 residues. Germline CDR1 MNHNS, CDR2 SASEGT. The CDR3 here is CASSYSGRANEQYF. Written as DNA, the CDR3 is TGTGCCAGCAGCTATAGCGGGAGAGCCAACGAGCAGTACTTC.

The chain employs TRBV7-3 and TRBJ1-6; D not resolved. The length of the CDR3 is 13 residues. V was trimmed by 2 bases and J by 4 bases, leaving 3 bases between them. CDR1 and CDR2 from the germline V gene are SGHTA and FQGTGA. CDR3 nucleotides: TGTGCCAGCAGCTTAGGGTATAATTCACCCCTCCACTTT. It codes for CASSLGYNSPLHF. The variable domain in full, with the rest retrieved from reference TRBV7-3 and TRBJ1-6, is GAGVSQTPSNKVTEKGKYVELRCDPISGHTALYWYRQSLGQGPEFLIYFQGTGAADDSGLPNDRFFAVRPEGSVSTLKIQRTERGDSAVYLCASSLGYNSPLHFGNGTRLTVT.

The chain recombines TRBV28 with TRBJ2-3, with D unclear. Germline V gene lookup returns CDR1 MDHEN and CDR2 SYDVKM. V gave up 6 bases and J gave up 6 bases, with 13 bases separating them. CDR3 length: 13 residues. Here the CDR3 reads CASSLEQLDTQYF. The CDR3 nucleotides are TGTGCCAGCAGCCTTGAACAGCTGGATACGCAGTATTTT. Looking up the rest from reference TRBV28 and TRBJ2-3 gives the full variable domain: DVKVTQSSRYLVKRTGEKVFLECVQDMDHENMFWYRQDPGLGLRLIYFSYDVKMKEKGDIPEGYSVSREKKERFSLILESASTNQTSMYLCASSLEQLDTQYFGPGTRLTVL.

The CDR3 region is CASRPTGLRYNEQFF. Written as DNA, the CDR3 is TGTGCCAGCAGGCCAACAGGGTTGCGCTACAATGAGCAGTTCTTC. V and J are TRBV6-5 and TRBJ2-1; D possibly corresponds to TRBD1 (6 bases). The V end was cut by 6 bases, the J end by 3 bases, with 15 bases between. CDR1 MNHEY and CDR2 SVGAGI come from the germline V gene. The CDR3 totals 15 residues.

The chain recombines TRBV9 with TRBJ2-7, with D maybe TRBD2 (5 bases). The length of the CDR3 is 16 residues. Trimming took 0 bases from V and 5 from J, leaving 18 bases between them. CDR1 is SGDLS, CDR2 YYNGEE, per germline. CDR3 loop: CASSVEKGRQEDEQYF. In nucleotides, the CDR3 is TGTGCCAGCAGCGTAGAGAAAGGGCGGCAGGAGGACGAGCAGTACTTC.

This clone was counted once. The chain uses TRBV4-3 and TRBJ2-2; D is unclear. This CDR3 is 16 amino acids long. The V and J ends lost 1 base and 7 bases respectively, with 16 bases between them. The germline CDR1 and CDR2 sequences are LGHNA and YSLEER. The CDR3 DNA reads TGCGCCAGCAGCCAAGCCGACCCCGGACGTCTCGGGGAGCTGTTTTTT. Protein: CASSQADPGRLGELFF.

This clone has just a few counts. The chain combines TRBV6-1 with TRBJ1-5; D unclear. V dropped 8 bases and J dropped 3 bases, with 14 bases sitting between them. Germline lookup yields CDR1 MNHNS and CDR2 SASEGT. This CDR3 comprises 14 residues. The CDR3 region has the DNA TGTGCCAGCTTCCTCGACAAGGTCAATCAGCCCCAGCATTTT. It encodes CASFLDKVNQPQHF.

J is TRBJ1-4 and V is TRBV5-1; 8 bases are shared with TRBD1. The CDR3 is 14 residues long. J was trimmed by 5 bases and V by 0 bases; bases with no gene match: 0. Germline loops: CDR1 SGHRS, CDR2 YFSETQ. The CDR3 loop is CASSLGQGNEKLFF. CDR3 coding DNA: TGCGCCAGCAGCTTGGGACAGGGGAATGAAAAACTGTTTTTT.

This clone was seen just once. The chain couples TRBV28 to TRBJ1-1, with D tentatively TRBD1 (5 bases). This CDR3 has 13 residues. The V end was cut by 7 bases, the J end by 1 base, with 10 bases between. CDR1 and CDR2 from the germline V gene are MDHEN and SYDVKM. The CDR3 region has the DNA TGTGCCAGCACGGGGACGGCGAACACTGAAGCTTTCTTT. Protein: CASTGTANTEAFF. Variable domain in full (rest from reference TRBV28 and TRBJ1-1): DVKVTQSSRYLVKRTGEKVFLECVQDMDHENMFWYRQDPGLGLRLIYFSYDVKMKEKGDIPEGYSVSREKKERFSLILESASTNQTSMYLCASTGTANTEAFFGQGTRLTVV.

This clone was seen a handful of times. This chain joins TRBV30 and TRBJ2-3, with D perhaps matching TRBD2 (6 bases). The CDR3 consists of 13 residues. Trimming removed 5 bases from V and 3 bases from J, with 12 bases in between. Germline V gene sequence: CDR1 GTSNPN, CDR2 SVGIG (reference sequence). The CDR3: CAWSGGWTDTQYF. The CDR3 DNA sequence: TGTGCCTGGTCCGGAGGGTGGACAGATACGCAGTATTTT.

The chain joins TRBV27 to TRBJ1-2, with 9 positions matching TRBD1. From germline, CDR1 is MNHEY and CDR2 SMNVEV (reference sequence). V gave up 6 bases and J gave up 5 bases; unmatched junction bases: 16. CDR3 length: 17 amino acids. CDR3 sequence reads: CASSSLGTGSTPYGYTF. DNA for the CDR3: TGTGCCAGCAGCAGTCTCGGGACAGGGTCGACCCCTTATGGCTACACCTTC.

The table lists this clone with a few counts. CDR3 nucleotide sequence: TGTGCCAGTAGTATGACACAGGGTACTGAAGCTTTCTTT. This gives the protein CASSMTQGTEAFF. The J gene is TRBJ1-1, the V gene TRBV19; possibly TRBD1 for D (6 bases). V was shortened by 3 bases and J by 5 bases, with 10 bases between the two germline ends. The germline gives CDR1 LNHDA, CDR2 SQIVND (reference sequence). The CDR3 consists of 13 residues.

The chain has TRBV7-2 and TRBJ1-2; D possibly corresponds to TRBD1 (5 bases). This CDR3 contains 14 residues. Trimming shortened V by 2 bases and J by 8 bases, and 15 bases separated the two germline ends. CDR1 SGHTA and CDR2 FQGNSA come from the germline V gene. The chain's CDR3 is CASSLPGRFSGYTF. The CDR3 DNA reads TGTGCCAGCAGCTTACCAGGGCGCTTCTCAGGCTACACCTTC.

This clone was picked up one time. V and J are TRBV27 and TRBJ1-2, with 9 positions matching TRBD1. Per germline, CDR1 MNHEY and CDR2 SMNVEV (reference sequence). CDR3 length equals 17 residues. With 2 bases clipped from V and 1 base from J, the junction kept 8 bases outside the gene matches. CDR3: CASSLRGTGTFNYGYTF. As DNA, the CDR3 is TGTGCCAGCAGTTTAAGGGGGACAGGGACATTTAACTATGGCTACACCTTC.

The chain uses TRBV2 and TRBJ2-3; unclear D gene. Germline V gives CDR1 SNHLY, CDR2 FYNNEI. Trimming took off 6 bases at V and 1 base at J, with 14 bases between the two ends. There are 15 residues in the CDR3. Here the CDR3 reads CASSADSGRTDTQYF. The CDR3 DNA follows: TGTGCCAGCAGCGCTGATTCAGGCCGCACAGATACGCAGTATTTT.

This clone was seen a few times. Here the CDR3 reads CASSLETGSTYEQYF. In DNA form, the CDR3 reads TGCGCCAGCAGCTTGGAGACAGGGTCCACCTACGAGCAGTACTTC. The V gene is TRBV5-1, the J gene TRBJ2-7, with 7 bases fitting TRBD1. This CDR3 comprises 15 residues. From germline, CDR1 is SGHRS and CDR2 YFSETQ. Unmatched junction bases numbered 5, after V lost 0 bases and J lost 2 bases.

The J gene is TRBJ1-6, the V gene TRBV5-1; D uncertain. Germline V gene data show CDR1 as SGHRS and CDR2 as YFSETQ. This CDR3 is 14 amino acids long. Trimming removed 1 base from V and 10 bases from J, with 12 bases in between. CDR3 amino acids: CASSLYLGGSPLHF. DNA of the CDR3: TGCGCCAGCAGCTTGTACCTGGGCGGGTCACCCCTCCACTTT. Filled out from reference TRBV5-1 and TRBJ1-6, the complete variable domain reads KAGVTQTPRYLIKTRGQQVTLSCSPISGHRSVSWYQQTPGQGLQFLFEYFSETQRNKGNFPGRFSGRQFSNSRSEMNVSTLELGDSALYLCASSLYLGGSPLHFGNGTRLTVT.

This rearrangement joins TRBV5-1 to TRBJ2-2; TRBD1 aligns across 8 bases. CDR3 length equals 16 residues. Per germline, CDR1 SGHRS and CDR2 YFSETQ. V trimming: 0 bases; J trimming: 5 bases; junction bases outside the gene matches: 6. The CDR3 reads CASSLAPQGATGELFF. CDR3 in DNA: TGCGCCAGCAGCTTGGCCCCTCAGGGGGCTACCGGGGAGCTGTTTTTT.

The chain joins TRBV6-5 to TRBJ2-3, with 10 positions matching TRBD2. The germline gives CDR1 MNHEY, CDR2 SVGAGI. The V gene end was trimmed by 6 bases and the J gene end by 1 base; junction bases not matched to a gene: 4. This CDR3 has 15 amino acids. The CDR3 protein is CASRLSGGRTDTQYF. CDR3 coding DNA: TGTGCCAGCAGACTTAGCGGGGGGCGCACAGATACGCAGTATTTT.

This chain connects TRBV7-3 to TRBJ2-1; TRBD1 aligns across 9 bases. The CDR3 covers 14 residues. CDR1 SGHTA and CDR2 FQGTGA come from the germline V gene. Unmatched junction bases numbered 5, after V lost 5 bases and J lost 6 bases. CDR3 residues: CASSTDRGSNEQFF. In nucleotides, the CDR3 is TGTGCCAGCAGCACCGACAGGGGGAGCAATGAGCAGTTCTTC. The variable domain in full, with the rest retrieved from reference TRBV7-3 and TRBJ2-1, is GAGVSQTPSNKVTEKGKYVELRCDPISGHTALYWYRQSLGQGPEFLIYFQGTGAADDSGLPNDRFFAVRPEGSVSTLKIQRTERGDSAVYLCASSTDRGSNEQFFGPGTRLTVL.

The V and J genes are TRBV30 and TRBJ1-1; 8 bases line up with TRBD1. Germline CDR1 GTSNPN, CDR2 SVGIG (reference sequence). Germline trimming cut 1 base from V and 1 base from J; bases unmatched to any gene: 2. This CDR3 contains 14 residues. CDR3 coding DNA: TGTGCCTGGAGTGGGGACAGGTGGAACACTGAAGCTTTCTTT. This gives the protein CAWSGDRWNTEAFF. The entire variable domain, with the rest obtained from reference TRBV30 and TRBJ1-1, is as follows: SQTIHQWPATLVQPVGSPLSLECTVEGTSNPNLYWYRQAAGRGLQLLFYSVGIGQISSEVPQNLSASRPQDRQFILSSKKLLLSDSGFYLCAWSGDRWNTEAFFGQGTRLTVV.

The genes are TRBV29-1 and TRBJ2-3; D is unclear. The V end lost 0 bases, the J end lost 5 bases, and 9 bases lay between the germline ends. Germline CDR1 SQVTM, CDR2 ANQGSEA. This CDR3 contains 13 residues. The CDR3: CSVEDRTVDTQYF. DNA of the CDR3: TGCAGCGTTGAAGATCGGACCGTAGATACGCAGTATTTT.

This chain uses TRBV5-1 with TRBJ2-3, with 11 bases lining up with TRBD2. The CDR3 runs to 19 residues. Germline loops: CDR1 SGHRS, CDR2 YFSETQ. The V gene end was trimmed by 5 bases and the J gene end by 2 bases; junction bases not matched to a gene: 16. The CDR3 loop reads CASSFRVRGLAESTDTQYF. The CDR3 DNA reads TGCGCCAGCAGTTTCCGGGTCAGGGGACTAGCGGAGTCCACAGATACGCAGTATTTT.

Only a few counts were recorded for this clone. The gene calls are TRBV7-3 and TRBJ2-1; D unresolved. Looked up from germline, CDR1 is SGHTA and CDR2 is FQGTGA. The CDR3 is made up of 13 amino acids. Trimming took 5 bases from V and 6 from J, leaving 11 bases between them. In nucleotides, the CDR3 is TGTGCCAGCAGCCCCCGACTCCTCAATGAGCAGTTCTTC. Its translation: CASSPRLLNEQFF.

The chain carries TRBV4-2 and TRBJ2-1, with D unclear. The CDR3 loop spans 14 amino acids. CDR1 is LGHNA, CDR2 YNFKEQ, per germline. Trimming stripped 4 bases from V and 6 bases from J, with 13 bases between. CDR3 sequence reads: CASSLAPLLNEQFF. In DNA, the CDR3 is TGTGCCAGCAGCCTGGCTCCGCTACTCAATGAGCAGTTCTTC.

J is TRBJ2-5 and V is TRBV28, with 9 positions matching TRBD1. CDR1 MDHEN and CDR2 SYDVKM come from the germline V gene. V trimming: 6 bases; J trimming: 13 bases; junction bases outside the gene matches: 12. CDR3 length: 13 residues. The CDR3 sequence is CASSLFGTGQRYF. The CDR3 nucleotides read TGTGCCAGCAGCCTGTTTGGGACAGGGCAAAGGTACTTC.